This TCR beta chain was captured in a study of shared clonotypes between healthy human individuals. Profiled with immunoSEQ multiplex PCR; TCRdb holds only in-frame clones, not every one. Among about 520,000 clones listed, approximately 84% were seen once. V was cut by 1 base and J by 9 bases, with 10 bases left in between. The CDR3 runs 13 residues. CDR1 and CDR2 from the germline V gene are SGHTA and FQGNSA. Sequencing input: PBMCs. The chain has TRBV7-2 and TRBJ2-1; D is unclear. This clonotype was obtained from a woman between 40 and 50 years old in good health. Some clones in this sample may be carry-over from other donors' samples. The DNA for the CDR3 is TGTGCCAGCAGCTTAGTAGGGTGGGCTGAGCAGTTCTTC. The encoded protein is CASSLVGWAEQFF.